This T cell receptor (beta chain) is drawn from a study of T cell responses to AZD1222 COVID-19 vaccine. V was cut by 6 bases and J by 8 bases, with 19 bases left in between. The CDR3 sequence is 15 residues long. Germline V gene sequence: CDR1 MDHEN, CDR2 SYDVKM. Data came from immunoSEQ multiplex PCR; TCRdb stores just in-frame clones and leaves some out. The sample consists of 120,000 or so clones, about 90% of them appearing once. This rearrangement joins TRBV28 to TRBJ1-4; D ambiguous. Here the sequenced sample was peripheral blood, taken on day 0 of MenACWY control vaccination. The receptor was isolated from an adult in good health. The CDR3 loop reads CASSAQTTRGEKLFF. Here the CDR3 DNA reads TGTGCCAGCAGCGCTCAAACAACGAGAGGGGAAAAACTGTTTTTT.